This is a list of T cell receptor beta chains from one sample in a study of T cells in Graves' hyperthyroidism and ophthalmopathy. TCRdb fed the multiplex PCR reads into MiXCR, producing one record per CDR3 protein. The repertoire holds hundreds of thousands of distinct CDR3 sequences, around 19% seen once, with around 15% in the top ten. Sample: blood. These receptors were collected from a woman aged 45-65 years with Graves' hyperthyroidism that later progressed to Graves' ophthalmopathy. The CDR3 runs from the conserved cysteine through the conserved F or W. A D gene is named only where the DNA matches it firmly. Rows may omit the clone size; those that give it use once, few, many or a size class.

clone size | J gene | D gene | V gene | CDR3 DNA | CDR3 protein
- | TRBJ2-3 | TRBD1 | TRBV29-1 | TGCAGCGTGGAGAGGGACAGGCTCGGCACAGATACGCAGTATTTT | CSVERDRLGTDTQYF
many | TRBJ1-5 | - | TRBV15 | TGTGCCACCAGCAGAGTCGCGGGCGGGAATCAGCCCCAGCATTTT | CATSRVAGGNQPQHF
few | TRBJ2-2 | - | TRBV28 | TGTGCCAGCAGTTGGGCTGGGCACACCGGGGAGCTGTTTTTT | CASSWAGHTGELFF
many | TRBJ2-5 | TRBD1 | TRBV3-1 | TGTGCCAGCAGCCAAGGGGACAGGGCAAGACAAGAGACCCAGTACTTC | CASSQGDRARQETQYF
few | TRBJ1-1 | TRBD1 | TRBV13 | TGTGCCAGCAGCTTTATTGTGCCAGGGGGCACCTTCTTAAACACTGAAGCTTTCTTT | CASSFIVPGGTFLNTEAFF
- | TRBJ2-1 | - | TRBV2 | TGTGCCAGCAGCTACTCAGAGCAGGTGGTTGGCAATGAGCAGTTCTTC | CASSYSEQVVGNEQFF
- | TRBJ1-2 | - | TRBV7-2 | TGTGCCAGCAGCCCAAACAGGGCCATCTATGGCTACACCTTC | CASSPNRAIYGYTF
- | TRBJ1-6 | TRBD1 | TRBV7-6 | TGTGCCAGCAGCCGGACAGGCGTGGGTAATTCACCCCTCCACTTT | CASSRTGVGNSPLHF
many | TRBJ1-5 | TRBD1 | TRBV9 | TGTGCCAGCAGCGAGACAGGGAATGGTCAGCCCCAGCATTTT | CASSETGNGQPQHF
few | TRBJ2-3 | - | TRBV27 | TGTGCCAGCAGTTTAGCGGGTAGCGTTAGCACAGATACGCAGTATTTT | CASSLAGSVSTDTQYF
few | TRBJ2-7 | - | TRBV6-1 | TGTGCCACCCGGGCTCAAGGGTCCTACGAGCAGTACTTC | CATRAQGSYEQYF
many | TRBJ2-7 | TRBD2 | TRBV20-1 | TGCAGTGCTAGAGATTTGCTAGCGGGGGACTACGAGCAGTACTTC | CSARDLLAGDYEQYF
- | TRBJ1-4 | TRBD1 | TRBV30 | TGTGCCTGGGCCGGGACAGTTAATGAAAAACTGTTTTTT | CAWAGTVNEKLFF